This TCR beta chain was obtained from a study of blood T cell repertoires in COVID-19. On the study more broadly: Samples taken during acute and convalescent COVID-19 were collected in the United States, Italy and Spain.

This CDR3 is 15 amino acids long. With 5 bases clipped from V and 4 bases from J, the junction kept 10 bases outside the gene matches. Germline-derived CDR1 and CDR2 are SEHNR and FQNEAQ (reference sequence). Some clones are missing from TCRdb's copy, which holds only in-frame ones; the method was immunoSEQ multiplex PCR. The sample has roughly 250,000 clones; about 70% are singletons. This clone has more than one count but fewer than ten. The chain links TRBV7-9 to TRBJ1-1, with 7 nucleotides matching TRBD1. The source material was peripheral blood. The sequence was collected from a woman of 80 years or more with acute or convalescent COVID-19. The CDR3 protein is CASSRSTGMGTEAFF. CDR3 nucleotide sequence: TGTGCCAGCAGCCGCTCGACAGGGATGGGCACTGAAGCTTTCTTT.